Following are 19 T cell receptor beta chains from one sample sequenced in a study of shared clonotypes between healthy human individuals. The data were produced by immunoSEQ multiplex PCR, yet TCRdb's version contains in-frame clones alone and is incomplete. The table lists 230,000 or so clones, approximately 65% of them singletons. The sequenced sample consisted of memory CD4+ T cells sorted from blood. Sample subset: CD45RA-negative fraction. Every receptor here comes from a man aged 25 to 45 in good health.

As regards this clone: Other DNA sequences in the same sample also yield this CDR3. DNA for the CDR3: TGCAGCGTTGGGCAAGAGACCCAGTACTTC. Encoded protein: CSVGQETQYF. The rearrangement links TRBV29-1 to TRBJ2-5; no reliable D call. Trimming removed 4 bases from V and 2 bases from J, with 2 bases in between. Germline V gene data show CDR1 as SQVTM and CDR2 as ANQGSEA. The CDR3 has 10 residues.

This clone was seen only a few times. The chain carries TRBV7-3 and TRBJ2-2, with 7 bases lining up with TRBD1. Trimming took 5 bases from V and 4 from J; bases not matched to a gene: 4. The germline V gene has CDR1 SGHTA and CDR2 FQGTGA. The length of the CDR3 is 14 residues. The CDR3 DNA reads TGTGCCAGCAGCCTGAACAGGGGCACCGGGGAGCTGTTTTTT. Its translation: CASSLNRGTGELFF.

This clone was picked up many times. The chain is built from TRBV5-5 and TRBJ1-2; perhaps TRBD1 as D (5 bases). The germline V and J ends were trimmed by 0 bases and 6 bases, with 18 bases remaining between them. CDR1 and CDR2 (germline): SGHKS, YYEKEE (reference sequence). CDR3 length equals 16 residues. CDR3 nucleotides: TGTGCCAGCAGCTTGGTAACAACAGGTACTAAGGATGGCTACACCTTC. This encodes CASSLVTTGTKDGYTF.

The chain is built from TRBV7-9 and TRBJ2-1; D unresolved. Per germline, CDR1 SEHNR and CDR2 FQNEAQ (reference sequence). V was clipped by 6 bases and J by 5 bases, with 23 bases between them. The CDR3 totals 17 residues. CDR3 nucleotides: TGTGCCAGCAGTCATCTCCGACCATCCTTATTCAACAATGAGCAGTTCTTC. Encoded protein: CASSHLRPSLFNNEQFF.

The chain links TRBV28 to TRBJ2-7; 8 bases agree with TRBD1. Germline V gene data show CDR1 as MDHEN and CDR2 as SYDVKM. Germline trimming cut 5 bases from V and 4 bases from J; bases unmatched to any gene: 7. The CDR3 totals 14 residues. The CDR3 nucleotides read TGTGCCAGCAGTCGGACAGGGCTAATTTACGAGCAGTACTTC. Its translation is CASSRTGLIYEQYF.

The gene calls are TRBV6-5 and TRBJ1-1, with a possible D match to TRBD1 (6 bases). This CDR3 is 13 amino acids long. The V end lost 6 bases, the J end lost 4 bases, and 12 bases lay between the germline ends. Germline loops: CDR1 MNHEY, CDR2 SVGAGI. The CDR3 nucleotides are TGTGCCAGCAGCACGGACAGTGGCACTGAAGCTTTCTTT. Its translation: CASSTDSGTEAFF.

The V call is TRBV27, the J call TRBJ2-1; 14 nucleotides line up with TRBD2. From germline, CDR1 is MNHEY and CDR2 SMNVEV (reference sequence). This CDR3 has 16 residues. J gave up 5 bases and V 6 bases, and 6 bases lay outside the gene matches. CDR3: CASRGLAGVPDNEQFF. The CDR3 DNA sequence: TGTGCCAGCAGGGGACTAGCGGGAGTTCCAGACAATGAGCAGTTCTTC.

CDR3 sequence reads: CASSLVASGDSYEQYF. In nucleotides, the CDR3 is TGTGCCAGCAGCTTGGTGGCTAGCGGGGACTCCTACGAGCAGTACTTC. The chain is built from TRBV5-6 and TRBJ2-7, with TRBD2 matching 9 bases. Germline loops: CDR1 SGHDT, CDR2 YYEEEE. CDR3 length: 16 residues. Trimming removed 0 bases from V and 0 bases from J; junction bases left unmatched: 4.

This clone appeared a single time. The gene calls are TRBV5-1 and TRBJ2-7; D is perhaps TRBD1 (6 bases). Germline V gene data show CDR1 as SGHRS and CDR2 as YFSETQ. The CDR3 runs 14 residues. The V end lost 1 base, the J end lost 4 bases, and 12 bases lay between the germline ends. As DNA, the CDR3 is TGCGCCAGCAGCTTGTTGGGACACACATACGAGCAGTACTTC. Protein product: CASSLLGHTYEQYF. Based on the CDR3 plus reference TRBV5-1 and TRBJ2-7, the full variable domain is KAGVTQTPRYLIKTRGQQVTLSCSPISGHRSVSWYQQTPGQGLQFLFEYFSETQRNKGNFPGRFSGRQFSNSRSEMNVSTLELGDSALYLCASSLLGHTYEQYFGPGTRLTVT.

The chain carries TRBV7-2 and TRBJ1-1; unclear D gene. Trimming took off 0 bases at V and 6 bases at J, with 14 bases between the two ends. Germline V gene lookup returns CDR1 SGHTA and CDR2 FQGNSA. The CDR3 contains 15 residues. The CDR3 reads CASSLAPEPGAEAFF. CDR3 nucleotides: TGTGCCAGCAGCTTAGCCCCGGAGCCGGGCGCTGAAGCTTTCTTT.

The genes are TRBV7-2 and TRBJ2-7, with 8 bases that match TRBD2. The CDR3 runs to 17 residues. V trimming: 3 bases; J trimming: 3 bases; junction bases outside the gene matches: 13. Germline-derived CDR1 and CDR2 are SGHTA and FQGNSA. This CDR3 is CASSFLAGGGGGYEQYF. The CDR3 nucleotides read TGTGCCAGCAGCTTTTTGGCGGGAGGTGGAGGGGGCTACGAGCAGTACTTC.

This chain links TRBV6-6 with TRBJ2-7; a possible D gene is TRBD1 (6 bases). Germline V gives CDR1 MNHNY, CDR2 SVGAGI (reference sequence). The CDR3 sequence is 13 residues long. Trimming stripped 4 bases from V and 5 bases from J, with 12 bases between. The CDR3 sequence: CASSSRRDNEQYF. CDR3 nucleotide sequence: TGTGCCAGCAGTTCACGCAGGGACAACGAGCAGTACTTC.

This clone showed up many times. The gene calls are TRBV5-1 and TRBJ1-4; D gene uncertain. The V gene's germline CDR1 is SGHRS and CDR2 YFSETQ. Deletions cut 3 bases from V and 8 bases from J, with 17 bases between. The CDR3 covers 15 residues. The CDR3 sequence is CASSSVTSGGEKLFF. DNA for the CDR3: TGCGCCAGCAGCTCCGTGACCTCCGGAGGGGAAAAACTGTTTTTT. The full variable domain, in which reference TRBV5-1 and TRBJ1-4 provide the parts outside the CDR3, is KAGVTQTPRYLIKTRGQQVTLSCSPISGHRSVSWYQQTPGQGLQFLFEYFSETQRNKGNFPGRFSGRQFSNSRSEMNVSTLELGDSALYLCASSSVTSGGEKLFFGSGTQLSVL.

The chain recombines TRBV7-2 with TRBJ2-5; a possible D gene is TRBD2 (6 bases). V lost 2 bases, J lost 5 bases, and 15 bases lay in between. CDR1 SGHTA and CDR2 FQGNSA come from the germline V gene. The CDR3 contains 15 residues. CDR3 loop: CASSLKGGRWETQYF. Written as DNA, the CDR3 is TGTGCCAGCAGCTTAAAGGGTGGGAGGTGGGAGACCCAGTACTTC.

This chain uses TRBV6-5 with TRBJ2-1, with 12 bases fitting TRBD2. V shed 2 bases and J 5 bases; nucleotides not matched to a gene: 4. CDR1 and CDR2 from the germline V gene are MNHEY and SVGAGI. This CDR3 is built from 16 residues. The CDR3 here is CASSYRTSGNNNEQFF. CDR3 bases: TGTGCCAGCAGTTACCGGACTAGCGGGAACAACAATGAGCAGTTCTTC.

This clone has just one count. The rearrangement joins TRBV5-1 to TRBJ1-3; D gene unclear. Germline V gene lookup returns CDR1 SGHRS and CDR2 YFSETQ. The CDR3 runs to 15 residues. Trimming removed 2 bases from V and 2 bases from J, with 11 bases in between. Here the CDR3 DNA reads TGCGCCAGCAGCTTAGGGCTATCGGCTGGAAACACCATATATTTT. Translated, it gives CASSLGLSAGNTIYF. The whole variable domain, filled in from reference TRBV5-1 and TRBJ1-3, reads KAGVTQTPRYLIKTRGQQVTLSCSPISGHRSVSWYQQTPGQGLQFLFEYFSETQRNKGNFPGRFSGRQFSNSRSEMNVSTLELGDSALYLCASSLGLSAGNTIYFGEGSWLTVV.

V usage is TRBV25-1 and J usage is TRBJ2-3; TRBD1 agrees at 7 bases. Germline V CDR1 and CDR2: MGHDK, SYGVNS. The CDR3 length is 14 residues. V dropped 6 bases and J dropped 6; count of bases not matched to a gene: 9. DNA for the CDR3: TGTGCCAGCAGCCGTACAGGGGTTTGGGATACGCAGTATTTT. As protein: CASSRTGVWDTQYF.

This chain joins TRBV7-2 and TRBJ2-5; D is perhaps TRBD1 or TRBD2 (6 bases each). Germline V gene lookup returns CDR1 SGHTA and CDR2 FQGNSA. Trimming took 5 bases from V and 6 from J, leaving 19 bases between them. The CDR3 extends over 15 amino acids. Here the CDR3 reads CASSPGGAREKTQYF. The CDR3 DNA sequence: TGTGCCAGCAGCCCCGGGGGCGCGAGGGAAAAGACCCAGTACTTC.

This chain links TRBV19 with TRBJ1-3; no clear D gene. The germline CDR1 and CDR2 sequences are LNHDA and SQIVND (reference sequence). The CDR3 loop spans 15 amino acids. Trimming took off 5 bases at V and 0 bases at J, with 11 bases between the two ends. The CDR3 sequence: CASSWQADSGNTIYF. As DNA, the CDR3 is TGTGCCAGTAGTTGGCAGGCGGACTCTGGAAACACCATATATTTT.